This paragraph reports one T cell receptor beta chain. Assay: immunoSEQ multiplex PCR; the TCRdb copy retains only in-frame clones and omits some. The data contain about 320,000 clones, 85% to 95% of them singletons. CDR1 SGHTA and CDR2 FQGTGA come from the germline V gene. This CDR3 region has 15 residues. V lost 1 base and J lost 5, with 14 bases in between. This specimen comes from a study of blood T cell repertoires in COVID-19. The clonotype was recovered from a woman in her 30s who had been exposed to COVID-19. Sequenced sample: PBMCs or T cells enriched from blood (not recorded which). This chain links TRBV7-3 with TRBJ1-1; no firm D call. The CDR3 DNA reads TGTGCCAGCAGCTTAAGTTTCCGGGGTAAAACTGAAGCTTTCTTT. Protein product: CASSLSFRGKTEAFF.